The text below deals with one TCR beta chain. Recruitment covered 20 to 25 US areas and drew participants whose ages spanned about 18 to 90 years. The sample originates from a study of blood T cell repertoires in COVID-19. The wider study: Samples of COVID-19 (acute and convalescent) were obtained from the United States, Italy and Spain. PBMCs, B-cell-depleted T cells, or T cells were the source of the cDNA or gDNA that made up the material.

TCRdb keeps only in-frame clones here, not all; method: immunoSEQ multiplex PCR. The table has approximately 200,000 clones, around 90% seen once. Sequencing was performed on PBMCs or T cells enriched from blood (not recorded which). This receptor was obtained from a young woman who had recovered from COVID-19.

CDR3 amino acids: CASSRGGTDTYEQYF. The CDR3 DNA reads TGTGCCAGTAGTAGAGGCGGGACAGATACCTACGAGCAGTACTTC. The chain joins TRBV19 to TRBJ2-7; possibly TRBD1 for D (7 bases). Between the trimmed V and J ends, which lost 4 bases and 2 bases, there was a span of 15 bases. This CDR3 has 15 amino acids. Germline V CDR1 and CDR2: LNHDA, SQIVND (reference sequence).